Listed below are T cell receptor beta chains from one sample, sequenced in a study of T-cell memory formation after mild COVID-19. MiXCR, run by TCRdb on the 5' RACE reads, gives a single entry per CDR3 protein. The sample holds around 450,000 distinct CDR3 sequences; roughly a quarter are singletons and the top ten take roughly 8.9%. What was sequenced was PBMCs or a T cell subset sorted from them (not recorded which). These TCRs come from an adult woman who had mild COVID-19 (a few samples of this study predate the infection). Cell type and time point are not known. Each CDR3 is given with its conserved first and last residue. D genes are given only for firm matches. Only part of the rows carry a size: once, few, many, or a class if the clone is expanded.

size	V	J	D	CDR3	DNA
.	TRBV11-1	TRBJ2-7	TRBD2	CASTGLAGSSYEQYF	TGTGCCAGCACCGGACTAGCGGGATCCTCCTACGAGCAGTACTTC
.	TRBV6-2/TRBV6-3	TRBJ2-1	TRBD2	CASIRSVGGYGEQFF	TGTGCCAGCATTAGGAGCGTGGGAGGGTATGGTGAGCAGTTCTTC
few	TRBV5-4	TRBJ2-1	TRBD1	CASSTSGQVKNEQFF	TGTGCCAGCAGCACCTCGGGACAGGTGAAGAATGAGCAGTTCTTC
.	TRBV6-2/TRBV6-3	TRBJ2-5	TRBD1	CASSYDHRGETQYF	TGTGCCAGCAGTTACGATCACAGGGGCGAGACCCAGTACTTC
.	TRBV7-6	TRBJ1-1	.	CASSSAGTEAFF	TGTGCCAGCAGCTCCGCAGGGACTGAAGCTTTCTTT
.	TRBV3-1	TRBJ2-1	TRBD2	CASSTFGGTEGNNEQFF	TGTGCCAGCAGCACCTTCGGGGGGACTGAGGGAAACAATGAGCAGTTCTTC
.	TRBV7-9	TRBJ1-5	TRBD1	CASSLGTGGFQPQHF	TGTGCCAGCAGCTTGGGGACAGGGGGGTTCCAGCCCCAGCATTTT
.	TRBV18	TRBJ1-2	TRBD1	CASSPRQGENYGYTF	TGTGCCAGCTCACCACGACAGGGGGAGAACTATGGCTACACCTTC
.	TRBV20-1	TRBJ1-4	TRBD1	CSAPQLGGGGGEKLFF	TGCAGTGCTCCCCAACTTGGAGGGGGCGGTGGTGAAAAACTGTTTTTT
.	TRBV7-6	TRBJ2-7	.	CASSPWGEEAYEQYF	TGTGCCAGCAGCCCGTGGGGCGAAGAAGCCTACGAGCAGTACTTC
.	TRBV11-2	TRBJ1-2	TRBD1	CASSPVPDRGPAGYTF	TGTGCCAGCAGCCCCGTCCCGGACAGGGGGCCAGCTGGCTACACCTTC
few	TRBV5-1	TRBJ1-1	TRBD1	CASSPSIQGTEAFF	TGCGCCAGCAGTCCCTCCATACAGGGGACTGAAGCTTTCTTT
few	TRBV7-3	TRBJ2-1	TRBD2	CASSPSAGRGNEQFF	TGTGCCAGCAGCCCCTCAGCGGGGAGAGGCAATGAGCAGTTCTTC
.	TRBV5-1	TRBJ2-2	TRBD1	CASSFEGAQFGELFF	TGCGCCAGCAGCTTTGAGGGGGCGCAGTTCGGGGAGCTGTTTTTT
.	TRBV5-1	TRBJ1-5	.	CASSLTGLSEEGQPQHF	TGCGCCAGCAGCTTGACGGGGCTGTCTGAAGAAGGTCAGCCCCAGCATTTT
few	TRBV7-9	TRBJ1-2	.	CATDAGMRQYGYTF	TGTGCCACCGATGCCGGGATGAGACAATATGGCTACACCTTC
.	TRBV20-1	TRBJ1-5	.	CSAREGDKNQPQHF	TGCAGTGCTAGAGAGGGGGACAAGAATCAGCCCCAGCATTTT